The text below deals with one TCR beta chain. Its specificity is not known. Germline values: CDR1 LNHDA, CDR2 SQIVND (reference sequence). The CDR3 length is 14 residues. The record originates from a study of CXCR3-negative and CXCR3-positive naive CD8 T cells. Across the whole study: About 140 million TRB reads were obtained overall (about 1.5 +/- 0.3 million per library).

The libraries of TRB cDNA were constructed through 5' RACE using UMI labels. One entry per CDR3 protein, without DNA, is what TCRdb gives after re-calling the 5' RACE reads. This sample contains some 130,000 distinct CDR3 sequences. General study points: When CXCR3-positive naive cells were set against CXCR3-negative naive cells, the former had more hydrophobic TRB CDR3s.

The J gene is TRBJ1-1, the V gene TRBV19. The receptor was isolated from a human donor in good health. Some clones in this sample may be carry-over from other donors' samples. Input material: naive CXCR3+ CD8+ T cells from blood. Subset meaning: CD45RO-CCR7+CD27+CD95- naive CD8+ T cells expressing CXCR3 (TNR3+). CDR3 residues: CASSTGLENTEAFF.